This T cell receptor beta chain comes out of a study of shared clonotypes between healthy human individuals (dated by TCRdb to the early 2020s). With regard to the full study: The cohort included three men and a couple of women between 18 and 49 years of age. Per donor, three plates each were used for CD4 naive and CD4 memory, two for CD8 naive, and one for CD8 memory. Per donor, leukapheresis produced somewhere between about 0.9 and 10 billion PBMCs. To estimate repertoire size and how much clonotypes are shared between individuals, the study performed deep sequencing of blood TCR repertoires from roughly five healthy adults. To increase sequencing depth and limit assay-specific biases, different laboratories used diverse techniques to prepare libraries and sequence TCR repertoires.

Using the deep immunoSEQ assay, TCR CDR3 regions were amplified from genomic DNA by multiplex PCR. Extracted genomic DNA from each cell subset was spread evenly across all wells of several immunoSEQ 96-well plates, with each plate serving as a replicate. For sorted subsets, approximately 210 ng of genomic DNA, equivalent to about 30,000 T cell genomes, went into each replicate PCR. Purified libraries were quantified with a Qubit 3.0 fluorometer, sized on a Bioanalyzer 2100, and re-quantified with the KAPA Library Quantification kit. Every immunoSEQ 96-well plate was sequenced on a separate single-read 150-cycle Illumina NextSeq 550 flow cell. The study's processing was this. Because the immunoSEQ output held only junctional sequences and lacked quality scores, the filtering could not match the filtering applied to full-length reads. Sequences were annotated with PyIR, a Python wrapper for IgBLAST v1.9, using IMGT germline references to assign V/J genes and CDR3. Reads were removed for weak V/J assignments (E-value above 1e-6), missing CDR3, stop codons, out-of-frame junctions, or ambiguous translated residues. A V3J clonotype was defined by an identical inferred V gene, J gene, and CDR3 amino acid sequence. Percentage overlap between repertoires was computed as shared unique clonotypes divided by the size of the smaller repertoire. Three approaches were used to assess repertoire richness: RTK rarefaction, the Chao1 estimator, and Recon v2.1 estimates of unobserved clonotypes. Generation probabilities for all TCRbeta clonotypes obtained by the gDNA method from several donors were computed using OLGA. In TCRdb, the immuneACCESS table is reduced to in-frame sequences with V and J assigned. These tables do not hold every clone; where another copy was compared, an unresolved V gene accounts for under half, and the others remain unexplained. V and J calls and clone size are copied from that table; D and trimming were computed from the DNA. This sample holds some 2.1 million clones; about 95% were observed only once. The leading ten clones occupy approximately 1.2% of the sample.

Broad study findings and their caveats: Pairwise subsampling led to the expectation that sequencing depth would affect the degree of clonotype sharing among donors. Rarefaction of sorted-subset datasets indicated incomplete sequencing despite the large sequencing depth. Naive subsets generally had larger estimated clonotype richness than memory subsets. Only blood was sampled, and tissue TCR repertoires likely differ from those in blood. Because the study included a small number of donors, the genetic and exposure-history diversity represented was limited. Clonotypes shared by all four sorted-subset donors showed higher generation probabilities than non-shared clonotypes. When a handful of donors were compared, the shared fraction of clonotypes was about 5.5% for naive CD4, approximately 3.3% for naive CD8, about 2.4% for memory CD4, and roughly 0.43% for memory CD8.

CD8 naive samples were obtained by positive selection for CCR7 among CD45RO-negative cells, yielding a CD45RA+CCR7+ population from which TemRA cells were excluded. The donors were healthy, HIV-negative adults who had no recently reported acute infections or vaccinations. Only Caucasian adults living in Nashville, Tennessee, USA were represented among the donors. Blood was collected by leukapheresis, and PBMCs were isolated by Ficoll-Histopaque density gradient centrifugation and then cryopreserved in liquid nitrogen vapor phase. Analytical flow cytometry was used to check the purity and quantity of every magnetically sorted T cell population. From each sorted fraction, genomic DNA was isolated and quantified by UV absorbance on a Nanodrop 2000c. Concerning this clone itself: The target of this receptor is not known. It has no much larger one-base neighbor in the sample; base qualities were not kept. The same CDR3 arises from other DNA sequences in this sample as well.

Reading the germline V gene (reference sequence) gives CDR1 MNHNY and CDR2 SVGAGI. The germline ends are 1 base apart after V is trimmed by 0 bases and J by 2 bases. The CDR3 runs 12 residues from the cysteine to the phenylalanine. CDR3 DNA only is kept here, 36 bases in frame from base 1. The sample consisted of naive CD8+ T cells sorted from blood. In the paper's terms, the cell subset or site label means: CD45RA+CCR7+. Recombination linked TRBV6-6 to TRBJ1-1, with the D gene too uncertain to name. This clonotype originated in a man in his late teens or twenties in good health. The CDR3 loop reads CASSYSNTEAFF. The sequenced DNA: TGTGCCAGCAGTTACTCAAACACTGAAGCTTTCTTT.